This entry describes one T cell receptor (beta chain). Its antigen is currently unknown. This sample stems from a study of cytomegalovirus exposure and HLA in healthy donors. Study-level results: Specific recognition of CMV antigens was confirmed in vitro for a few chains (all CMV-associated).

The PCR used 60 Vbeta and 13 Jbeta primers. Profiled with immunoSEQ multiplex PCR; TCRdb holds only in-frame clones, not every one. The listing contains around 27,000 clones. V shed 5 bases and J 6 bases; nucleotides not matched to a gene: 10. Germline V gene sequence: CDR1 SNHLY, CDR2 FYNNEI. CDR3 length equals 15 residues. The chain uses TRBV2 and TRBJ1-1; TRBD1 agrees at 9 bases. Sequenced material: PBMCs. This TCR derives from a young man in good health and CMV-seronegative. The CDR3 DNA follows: TGTGCCAGCAGTCCTTGGGACAGGGTATACGCTGAAGCTTTCTTT. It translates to CASSPWDRVYAEAFF.